A selection of T cell receptor beta chains follows, all from one sample in a study of identical twins. In TCRdb, the 5' RACE reads were re-called with MiXCR into one record per CDR3 protein. In the table there are 700,000 or so distinct CDR3 sequences, 8.5% to 9% of which are singletons. The data also belong to a second study, concerning yellow fever vaccine responses in identical twins.

The sequencing sample was made of PBMCs. These receptors were taken from a woman aged 18-29 years in good health. The CDR3 runs from the conserved cysteine through the conserved F or W. A D gene is named only where the DNA matches it firmly. Expanded clones are given a class, and other clones once, few, many or no size at all.

size,J,D,V,DNA,CDR3
NA,TRBJ2-1,TRBD1,TRBV19,TGTGCCAGTACCACAGGGGGACCTACCTACAATGAGCAGTTCTTC,CASTTGGPTYNEQFF
few,TRBJ2-7,TRBD2,TRBV5-6,TGTGCCAGCAGCTTGATGGCGGGGGTAGGGTCCTACGAGCAGTACTTC,CASSLMAGVGSYEQYF
many,TRBJ2-1,NA,TRBV12-3/TRBV12-4,TGTGCCAGCAATCGGCATGAGCAGTTCTTC,CASNRHEQFF
many,TRBJ2-7,TRBD2,TRBV7-3,TGTCCGAGACTAGCGAGACAATACGAGCAGTACTTC,CPRLARQYEQYF
many,TRBJ2-4,NA,TRBV5-1,TGCGCCAGCAGCTTGGAGTGGCAGGGGACGAACATTCAGTACTTC,CASSLEWQGTNIQYF
NA,TRBJ2-7,TRBD2,TRBV2,TGTGCCAGCAGTTGGGGACTAGCGGGGGGCTACGAGCAGTACTTC,CASSWGLAGGYEQYF
many,TRBJ2-3,NA,TRBV5-1,TGCGCCAGCAGCTCGGGACGGACGGCAACCACAGATACGCAGTATTTT,CASSSGRTATTDTQYF
NA,TRBJ1-2,NA,TRBV6-4,TGTGCCAGCAGTGACGGCTGGCGCCCTTACACCTTC,CASSDGWRPYTF
many,TRBJ2-2,NA,TRBV10-3,TGTGCCATCAGTGAGTGGCTAACGAACACCGGGGAGCTGTTTTTT,CAISEWLTNTGELFF
few,TRBJ2-3,NA,TRBV4-2,TGTGCCAGCAGCCAAGGAGAGGTAGATACGCAGTATTTT,CASSQGEVDTQYF
NA,TRBJ2-1,NA,TRBV2,TGTGCCAGCCCTTTCCGGGACTTGGTTGCGAATGAGCAGTTCTTC,CASPFRDLVANEQFF
NA,TRBJ2-2,TRBD2,TRBV3-1,TGTGCCAGCAGCACCGGGACTAGCGCGAACACCGGGGAGCTGTTTTTT,CASSTGTSANTGELFF
many,TRBJ2-4,NA,TRBV12-3/TRBV12-4,TGTGCCAGCAGTCCACAAAAAAACATTCAGTACTTC,CASSPQKNIQYF
NA,TRBJ2-7,NA,TRBV24-1,TGTGCCACCAGTGATCCCTCAGACGGCTCCTACGAGCAGTACTTC,CATSDPSDGSYEQYF
NA,TRBJ2-7,TRBD1,TRBV6-1,TGTGCCAGCAGTCCCATGGACAGGGCGAGCTCCTACGAGCAGTACTTC,CASSPMDRASSYEQYF
NA,TRBJ2-7,NA,TRBV6-2/TRBV6-3,TGTGCCAGCAGTTACACGGACACGTACGAGCAGTACTTC,CASSYTDTYEQYF
NA,TRBJ2-1,TRBD2,TRBV7-9,TGTGCCCCCTCCGTCATGCTAGCGGGAAGGAATGAGCAGTTCTTC,CAPSVMLAGRNEQFF
NA,TRBJ2-1,TRBD2,TRBV7-2,TGTGCCAGCAGCGTGCGGACTAGCGGGGGGGGTGAGCAGTTCTTC,CASSVRTSGGGEQFF
many,TRBJ2-1,NA,TRBV9,TGTGCCAGCAACAGGGAAAATGGCAATGAGCAGTTCTTC,CASNRENGNEQFF
few,TRBJ2-3,NA,TRBV10-3,TGTGCCATCAGTGGGGAGGGGGGCACAGATACGCAGTATTTT,CAISGEGGTDTQYF
NA,TRBJ2-7,TRBD1,TRBV6-1,TGTGCCTGCAGTCGGACAGGGAACTCCAACGGCAACTACGAGCAGTACTTC,CACSRTGNSNGNYEQYF
NA,TRBJ2-7,NA,TRBV29-1,TGCAGCTGTAACGGGGGTTCCTACGAGCAGTACTTC,CSCNGGSYEQYF
many,TRBJ1-2,TRBD1,TRBV27,TGTGCCAGCAGTTTCCGGGACAGCAACTATGGCTACACCTTC,CASSFRDSNYGYTF
many,TRBJ1-1,NA,TRBV5-1,TGCGCCAGCAGCTTGGCCCTGGGACAGAACACTGAAGCTTTCTTT,CASSLALGQNTEAFF
many,TRBJ2-5,NA,TRBV3-1,TGTGCCAGCAGCCGGACTGATCAGACCCAGTACTTC,CASSRTDQTQYF
few,TRBJ2-7,TRBD1,TRBV28,TGTGCCAGCAGACCCCAGGGACAGTCTGGACAGTACTTC,CASRPQGQSGQYF
few,TRBJ2-1,NA,TRBV29-1,TGCAGCGTTGAAAGCTCTATCTTC,CSVESSIF
few,TRBJ1-1,TRBD1,TRBV28,TGTGCCAGCAGAGGGGACAGGGATTACACTGAAGCTTTCTTT,CASRGDRDYTEAFF
few,TRBJ2-5,NA,TRBV10-3,TGTGCCACCCACTACGGACGCGGGGAGACCCAGTACTTC,CATHYGRGETQYF
many,TRBJ2-2,NA,TRBV20-1,TGCAGTGCTATCCTGAGGGGCCCGAACACCGGGGAGCTGTTTTTT,CSAILRGPNTGELFF
few,TRBJ2-7,NA,TRBV3-1,TGTGCCAGCAGCCAAGTGGGCAGGGTATACTACGAGCAGTACTTC,CASSQVGRVYYEQYF
few,TRBJ2-3,NA,TRBV6-4,TGTGCCAGCAGTGACCCAAAGGTTAGCAAAAACATCACAGATACGCAGTATTTT,CASSDPKVSKNITDTQYF
few,TRBJ2-6,TRBD1,TRBV29-1,TGCAGCGTTGTAGGTCGTGTGACAGGGGCCCATCTCTCTGGGGCCAACGTCCTGACTTTC,CSVVGRVTGAHLSGANVLTF
NA,TRBJ2-1,NA,TRBV5-1,TGCGCCAGCAGCTTGCATCTGGAGGGGCCCTACAATGAGCAGTTCTTC,CASSLHLEGPYNEQFF
few,TRBJ2-2,TRBD2,TRBV6-1,TGTGCCAGCAGCCTCCTAGCGGGTGAATATACCGGGGAGCTGTTTTTT,CASSLLAGEYTGELFF
NA,TRBJ2-5,NA,TRBV4-2,TGTGCCAGCAGCCAAGGGGGAGGGGGGGAGACCCAGTACTTC,CASSQGGGGETQYF
NA,TRBJ2-7,NA,TRBV28,TGTGCCAGCAGTTTGAGTCAGGGCGCTCCCGAGCAGTACTTC,CASSLSQGAPEQYF
few,TRBJ2-5,NA,TRBV15,TGTGCCACCAGCAGAATGGCGGGGATTCAAGAGACCCAGTACTTC,CATSRMAGIQETQYF
many,TRBJ2-1,TRBD2,TRBV29-1,TGCAGCGTTGAAGACCGCTTAGCGGGAGGCCCCTACAATGAGCAGTTCTTC,CSVEDRLAGGPYNEQFF
NA,TRBJ2-2,TRBD1,TRBV20-1,TGCAGTGCTCCCGCCCGGGACAGGGGGCCCGGGGAGCTGTTTTTT,CSAPARDRGPGELFF
many,TRBJ2-1,TRBD2,TRBV11-2,TGTGCCAGCAGCTTAGGAACAGCGGGGTTAAATGAGCAGTTCTTC,CASSLGTAGLNEQFF
many,TRBJ1-2,TRBD1,TRBV5-1,TGCGCCAGCAGCCCAACAGGGGGTGGTAACTATGGCTACACCTTC,CASSPTGGGNYGYTF
few,TRBJ2-3,NA,TRBV18,TGTGCCAGCTCACGGTCTAGCGGCACAGATACGCAGTATTTT,CASSRSSGTDTQYF
many,TRBJ2-1,NA,TRBV5-1,TGCGCCAGCAGCTTCCCAGGGAATTATGAGCAGTTCTTC,CASSFPGNYEQFF
many,TRBJ1-5,NA,TRBV15,TGTGCCACCAGCAGAGATAGGCATAATCAGCCCCAGCATTTT,CATSRDRHNQPQHF
many,TRBJ1-1,NA,TRBV7-9,TGTGCCAGCAGCTTCCACGACACTGAAGCTTTCTTT,CASSFHDTEAFF
NA,TRBJ2-2,TRBD1,TRBV10-2,TGCGCCAGCAATGGACAGGGAAACACCGGGGAGCTGTTTTTT,CASNGQGNTGELFF